This TCR beta chain comes out of a study of blood T cell repertoires in COVID-19. Across the whole study: From the United States, Italy and Spain came samples of acute and convalescent COVID-19. Sources were T cells, B-cell-depleted T cells, or PBMCs; the material itself was cDNA or gDNA.

Method: immunoSEQ multiplex PCR; TCRdb's copy keeps in-frame clones and lacks some. The sample lists around 63,000 clones; 80% to 90% were seen once. The clonotype was recovered from a man aged 55 to 70 with acute or convalescent COVID-19. Sequenced: peripheral blood.

The CDR3 coding sequence is TGCGCCAGCAGCCAAGCACGGGAGGGCTACACCTTC. This encodes CASSQAREGYTF. J is TRBJ1-2 and V is TRBV4-1, with D unclear. Trimming shortened V by 1 base and J by 8 bases, and 8 bases separated the two germline ends. This CDR3 comprises 12 residues. CDR1 is MGHRA and CDR2 is YSYEKL in the germline V gene.